The 18 T cell receptor beta chains below all came from one sample that was sequenced in a study of blood T cell repertoires in COVID-19. Profiling relied on immunoSEQ multiplex PCR, and the TCRdb table lists in-frame clones only, not all of them. The table lists about 120,000 clones, about 80% of them singletons. The sample was peripheral blood. The receptor set was obtained from a man aged 70 or older with active or convalescent COVID-19.

V is TRBV7-9 and J is TRBJ2-5; D might be TRBD2 (6 bases). CDR1 SEHNR and CDR2 FQNEAQ come from the germline V gene (reference sequence). Between the trimmed V and J ends, which lost 1 base and 4 bases, there was a span of 22 bases. The CDR3 covers 18 residues. The CDR3 DNA is TGTGCCAGCAGCTTAGGATTGGATCGCGGGACCGTAGCAGAGACCCAGTACTTC. Residues: CASSLGLDRGTVAETQYF.

The chain carries TRBV6-5 and TRBJ1-1; D unclear. V was trimmed by 6 bases and J by 5 bases, leaving 19 bases between them. CDR1 and CDR2 from the germline V gene are MNHEY and SVGAGI. The CDR3 is 15 amino acids. The CDR3 DNA sequence: TGTGCCAGCAGCCCCGGTGGACCCCGAGGGACTGAAGCTTTCTTT. It is translated as CASSPGGPRGTEAFF.

J is TRBJ1-1 and V is TRBV25-1; tentatively, D is TRBD1 (5 bases). The CDR3 contains 11 residues. From germline, CDR1 is MGHDK and CDR2 SYGVNS. V was cut by 3 bases and J by 7 bases, with 6 bases left in between. CDR3 nucleotide sequence: TGTGCCAGCAGTGATAGGGGTGAAGCTTTCTTT. This encodes CASSDRGEAFF.

This clone was observed once. The V gene is TRBV21-1, the J gene TRBJ1-6. TRBV21-1 represents a pseudogene. The CDR3 spans 17 residues. CDR3 bases: TGTGCCAGCAGCAAAGAGTTGGGGAGCTCCTATAATTCACCCCTCCACTTT. This sequence encodes CASSKELGSSYNSPLHF.

This clone was counted only a few times. This chain uses TRBV5-6 with TRBJ1-2; tentative D call: TRBD1 (5 bases). CDR3 length: 18 residues. The V and J ends lost 1 base and 2 bases respectively, with 21 bases between them. The germline V gene has CDR1 SGHDT and CDR2 YYEEEE. For the CDR3, the DNA is TGTGCCAGCAGCTTGTTTGGGGCCAGCGCTGATCCAAACTATGGCTACACCTTC. This translates into CASSLFGASADPNYGYTF.

This clone was counted only a few times. The chain is built from TRBV6-6 and TRBJ2-6; possible D gene TRBD2, 5 bases. The germline V gene encodes CDR1 MNHNY and CDR2 SVGAGI (reference sequence). The CDR3 length is 15 residues. Trimming left V 6 bases short and J 0 bases short, with 9 bases between. The CDR3 nucleotides are TGTGCCAGCAGGCGAGAGGGCTCTGGGGCCAACGTCCTGACTTTC. It specifies CASRREGSGANVLTF.

This chain uses TRBV19 with TRBJ2-7; 7 nucleotides line up with TRBD1. This CDR3 has 15 residues. The germline V gene encodes CDR1 LNHDA and CDR2 SQIVND (reference sequence). Trimming at V came to 4 bases and at J to 4 bases, leaving 10 bases not matched to a gene. In DNA, the CDR3 is TGTGCCAGTAGTAAACAGGGGATCGAGGAATACGAGCAGTACTTC. Residues: CASSKQGIEEYEQYF.

The CDR3 spells CAWRDSILNTGELFF. The CDR3, as DNA: TGTGCCTGGAGGGACTCAATACTTAACACCGGGGAGCTGTTTTTT. The chain joins TRBV30 to TRBJ2-2; possible D gene TRBD2, 5 bases. The CDR3 is 15 amino acids. Between the trimmed V and J ends, which lost 3 bases and 2 bases, there was a span of 13 bases. Germline assignment: CDR1 GTSNPN and CDR2 SVGIG (reference sequence).

The rearrangement uses TRBV5-1 and TRBJ1-2; D unclear. Germline V gene lookup returns CDR1 SGHRS and CDR2 YFSETQ. CDR3 length: 14 residues. With 3 bases removed from V and 0 bases from J, the gap between germline ends came to 9 bases. The CDR3 DNA follows: TGCGCCAGCAGCTCACAGATTTCTAACTATGGCTACACCTTC. Translation gives CASSSQISNYGYTF.

This chain connects TRBV5-1 to TRBJ1-5; D remains unclear. Looked up from germline, CDR1 is SGHRS and CDR2 is YFSETQ. V gave up 2 bases and J gave up 2 bases, with 8 bases separating them. This CDR3 spans 14 amino acids. The CDR3 nucleotides are TGCGCCAGCAGCTTATCCGGGGGCAATCAGCCCCAGCATTTT. Translating it yields CASSLSGGNQPQHF. Full variable domain (missing parts from reference TRBV5-1 and TRBJ1-5): KAGVTQTPRYLIKTRGQQVTLSCSPISGHRSVSWYQQTPGQGLQFLFEYFSETQRNKGNFPGRFSGRQFSNSRSEMNVSTLELGDSALYLCASSLSGGNQPQHFGDGTRLSIL.

The CDR3 loop is CASSPGLAGGYEQYF. As DNA, the CDR3 is TGCGCCAGCAGCCCCGGACTAGCGGGAGGGTACGAGCAGTACTTC. This chain links TRBV5-1 with TRBJ2-7; TRBD2 matches 15 bases. Losses at the gene ends were 4 bases for V and 4 bases for J; bases not matched to a gene: 3. The CDR3 is made up of 15 amino acids. The V gene's germline CDR1 is SGHRS and CDR2 YFSETQ.

V gene TRBV28 combines with J gene TRBJ1-4, with TRBD1 matching 10 bases. The V segment lost 4 bases and the J segment 8 bases; nucleotides outside the gene matches: 7. CDR3 length equals 15 residues. The germline CDR1 and CDR2 sequences are MDHEN and SYDVKM. For the CDR3, the DNA is TGTGCCAGCAGTTCCCCGGGACAGGGGAACGAAAAACTGTTTTTT. Protein: CASSSPGQGNEKLFF.

This chain links TRBV3-1 (or the pseudogene TRBV3-2) with TRBJ1-2; D is unresolved. Germline V gene sequence: CDR1 LGHDT, CDR2 YNNKEL (reference sequence). Trimming pared 1 base from V and 1 base from J, leaving 10 bases between. The length of the CDR3 is 15 residues. Here the CDR3 DNA reads TGTGCCAGCAGCCAAGGGAGGGTCTTTAACTATGGCTACACCTTC. It codes for CASSQGRVFNYGYTF.

The gene calls are TRBV5-1 and TRBJ2-5, with 12 nucleotides matching TRBD2. Germline CDR1 reads SGHRS; CDR2 reads YFSETQ. Trimming cost V 4 bases and J 5 bases; bases outside gene matches: 3. The CDR3 is 14 amino acids. The chain's CDR3 is CASSRTSGMETQYF. The CDR3 nucleotides read TGCGCCAGCAGCCGGACTAGCGGGATGGAGACCCAGTACTTC.

The chain is built from TRBV5-5 and TRBJ1-1, with TRBD1 identical over 8 bases. CDR3 length: 15 amino acids. Looked up from germline, CDR1 is SGHKS and CDR2 is YYEKEE (reference sequence). With V trimmed by 0 bases and J by 3 bases, 4 bases remained unmatched. This CDR3 is CASSLEGTGYTEAFF. As DNA, the CDR3 is TGTGCCAGCAGCTTGGAAGGGACAGGTTACACTGAAGCTTTCTTT.

The chain carries TRBV4-1 and TRBJ2-2; 14 positions match TRBD2. The ends lost 4 bases at V and 5 bases at J; junction bases unmatched: 6. The CDR3 has 17 amino acids. The V gene's germline CDR1 is MGHRA and CDR2 YSYEKL. The CDR3, as DNA: TGCGCCAGCAGCCTGGGACTAGCGGGAGACGCAACCGGGGAGCTGTTTTTT. Its translation: CASSLGLAGDATGELFF.

This clone was seen just once. The CDR3 ends on some other residue instead of the conserved phenylalanine or tryptophan, so this is likely a read error. The limits of the CDR3 on the DNA are not certain, so only TCRdb's listed CDR3 is given. The chain carries TRBV7-9 and TRBJ1-2; the table's D call, TRBD1, has no DNA check behind it. The germline CDR1 and CDR2 sequences are SEHNR and FQNEAQ (reference sequence). The CDR3 has 13 amino acids, counting both end residues. CDR3 protein: CASSLAGQGIWAS.

This chain uses TRBV7-9 with TRBJ1-2; D is possibly TRBD1 (6 bases). Trimming removed 4 bases at V and 4 bases at J, with 16 bases between. The CDR3 extends over 15 amino acids. CDR1 and CDR2 from the germline V gene are SEHNR and FQNEAQ (reference sequence). The CDR3, as DNA: TGTGCCAGCAGCTCAAGGGAACAGGGTTCCTATGGCTACACCTTC. Its translation: CASSSREQGSYGYTF.